The clone carrying this T cell receptor beta chain was seen only a few times. Using its own MiXCR run on the 5' RACE reads, TCRdb lists one record per CDR3 protein. The table has about 470,000 distinct CDR3 sequences, approximately 25% seen once; the top ten hold 2.9%. CDR1 and CDR2 (germline): MNHEY, SVGAGI. This CDR3 has 16 amino acids. V was shortened by 1 base and J by 3 bases, with 15 bases between the two germline ends. The sample comes from a study of identical twins. The sample was also linked to a second study, of T cells expressing NK-cell markers.

The chain carries TRBV6-5 and TRBJ1-1, with D maybe TRBD1 (6 bases). Source material: CD4+ T cells sorted from blood. The sequence came from a woman between 18 and 30 years old in good health. The CDR3 loop is CASSYYNDRFHTEAFF. CDR3 DNA: TGTGCCAGCAGTTACTACAACGACAGGTTTCACACTGAAGCTTTCTTT.